This T cell receptor beta chain was sequenced for a study of cytomegalovirus exposure and HLA in healthy donors. About the study: The Caucasian-associated ancestry cluster held around 81% of some 420 genotyped donors.

Study-level points and caveats: In all likelihood, a cluster of highly shared sequence variants was a sequencing artifact. Most subjects had HLA-A and HLA-B alleles reportedly predicted accurately by TCR beta sequences.

The CDR3 spans 14 residues. Germline assignment: CDR1 MNHEY and CDR2 SVGAGI. As to this clone: Its antigen is unidentified.

It was with 60 Vbeta and 13 Jbeta primers that the PCR ran. Authors' data handling: Roughly 11 million shared chains were among approximately 80 million unique TCR beta chains counted in a later analysis. The data were produced by immunoSEQ multiplex PCR, yet TCRdb's version contains in-frame clones alone and is incomplete. That table is the source of V, J and clone size, and D and trimming were worked out from the DNA. This sample has around 140,000 clones, with 78% found just once. The sequencing sample was made of PBMCs. This receptor was obtained from a female donor in good health and CMV-seronegative. V usage is TRBV6-5 and J usage is TRBJ2-5; D may be TRBD1 (5 bases). The J call is uncertain, as TRBJ2-7 better fits the DNA end. The CDR3 sequence: CASSQAWGSYEQYF. The CDR3 DNA reads TGTGCCAGCAGTCAAGCGTGGGGCAGCTACGAGCAGTACTTC.